Presented here are 9 T cell receptor beta chains from one specimen sequenced in a study of blood T cell repertoires in COVID-19 (dated by TCRdb to 2018 to 2020). The library relied on the immunoSEQ multiplex PCR assay. What TCRdb holds here is the immuneACCESS table cut down to in-frame rearrangements. Part of the clones is not present; checked against another copy, under half of the missing clones reflect an unresolved V gene, and the others are unexplained. For this sample there are tens of thousands of clones; about 85% appear just once. The ten top clones hold roughly 3.1% of the sample. The specimen sequenced was peripheral blood. The receptors come from a woman between 50 and 59 years old with COVID-19, enrolled during active disease.

This chain uses TRBV30 with TRBJ2-4, with D maybe TRBD1 (5 bases). CDR3 length: 14 amino acids. Trimming removed 2 bases from V and 0 bases from J, with 8 bases in between. In germline, CDR1 is GTSNPN, CDR2 SVGIG (reference sequence). The CDR3 region is CAWSTGLAKNIQYF. As DNA, the CDR3 is TGTGCCTGGAGTACAGGTCTAGCCAAAAACATTCAGTACTTC.

In its sample, this clone was seen a few times. This chain connects TRBV5-1 to TRBJ2-3; 10 positions agree with TRBD2. Unmatched junction bases numbered 11, after V lost 2 bases and J lost 5 bases. The CDR3 extends over 17 amino acids. Germline CDR1 reads SGHRS; CDR2 reads YFSETQ. The CDR3 bases are TGCGCCAGCAGCTTCGCTCTAGCGGGAGTAGAAGGAGATACGCAGTATTTT. Translation: CASSFALAGVEGDTQYF.

The chain couples TRBV7-3 to TRBJ2-1, with 11 bases identical to TRBD2. The CDR3 has 17 residues. J was trimmed by 4 bases and V by 4 bases; bases with no gene match: 9. The germline V gene has CDR1 SGHTA and CDR2 FQGTGA. The CDR3 DNA is TGTGCCAGCAGCTCAATCAGTAGACTAGCGGGGTACAATGAGCAGTTCTTC. This codes for CASSSISRLAGYNEQFF.

The chain employs TRBV27 and TRBJ2-1; TRBD2 matches at 8 bases. V lost 8 bases, J lost 9 bases, and 15 bases stayed unmatched. The CDR3 consists of 15 residues. Per the germline V gene, CDR1 is MNHEY and CDR2 is SMNVEV (reference sequence). The CDR3 loop reads CASQGLQRGFSEQFF. The CDR3 DNA follows: TGTGCCAGCCAAGGCCTACAGCGGGGGTTTAGTGAGCAGTTCTTC.

This chain connects TRBV7-3 to TRBJ2-1; possibly TRBD1 for D (5 bases). Germline-derived CDR1 and CDR2 are SGHTA and FQGTGA. This CDR3 is built from 17 residues. Trimming removed 5 bases at V and 0 bases at J, with 17 bases between. CDR3 DNA: TGTGCCAGCAGCACCGGACGTGGGGCCGGCTCCTACAATGAGCAGTTCTTC. Translated: CASSTGRGAGSYNEQFF.

V is TRBV7-3 and J is TRBJ2-1, with 8 bases lining up with TRBD2. The CDR3 extends over 14 amino acids. CDR1 and CDR2 from the germline V gene are SGHTA and FQGTGA. Trimming at V came to 5 bases and at J to 6 bases, leaving 6 bases not matched to a gene. This CDR3 is CASSPPTSANEQFF. The CDR3 DNA reads TGTGCCAGCAGCCCGCCGACTAGCGCCAATGAGCAGTTCTTC.

The gene calls are TRBV4-1 and TRBJ1-3, with 7 bases identical to TRBD1. Trimming cost V 1 base and J 0 bases; bases outside gene matches: 9. This CDR3 has 18 residues. Germline V gene data show CDR1 as MGHRA and CDR2 as YSYEKL. CDR3 DNA: TGCGCCAGCAGCCAAGTACTCAAGGACAGGCTCTCTGGAAACACCATATATTTT. Encoded protein: CASSQVLKDRLSGNTIYF.

The chain recombines TRBV4-3 with TRBJ1-1, with 7 bases lining up with TRBD1. This CDR3 has 14 residues. The V gene end was trimmed by 2 bases and the J gene end by 4 bases; junction bases not matched to a gene: 4. Germline V gene sequence: CDR1 LGHNA, CDR2 YSLEER. CDR3: CASSQTGVGTEAFF. The DNA for the CDR3 is TGCGCCAGCAGCCAAACAGGGGTGGGCACTGAAGCTTTCTTT.

The chain couples TRBV6-4 to TRBJ2-3, with 7 positions matching TRBD2. CDR1 is MRHNA and CDR2 is SNTAGT in the germline V gene. The CDR3 has 15 amino acids. V gave up 2 bases and J gave up 7 bases; unmatched junction bases: 9. CDR3 sequence: CASSDGLAGDNTQYF. CDR3 DNA: TGTGCCAGCAGTGACGGTTTGGCGGGAGATAATACGCAGTATTTT.